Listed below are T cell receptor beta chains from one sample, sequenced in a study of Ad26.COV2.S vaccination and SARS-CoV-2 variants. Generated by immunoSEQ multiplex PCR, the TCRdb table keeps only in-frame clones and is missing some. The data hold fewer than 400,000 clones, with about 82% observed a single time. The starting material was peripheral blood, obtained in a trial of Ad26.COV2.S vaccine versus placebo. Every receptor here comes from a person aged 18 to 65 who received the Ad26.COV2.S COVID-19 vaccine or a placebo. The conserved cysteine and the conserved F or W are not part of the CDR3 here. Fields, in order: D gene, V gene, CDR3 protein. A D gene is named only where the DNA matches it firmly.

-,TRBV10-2,ASVPHWQVLYEQY
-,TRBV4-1,ASSQAPFSGNTIY
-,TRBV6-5,ASLLQEGTEAF
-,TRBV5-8,ASSLQGPNTEAF
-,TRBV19,ASSPAQGKNEQY
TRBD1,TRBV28,ASRLTGGFGGYT
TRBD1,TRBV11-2,ASRTGGLETQY
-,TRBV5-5,ASSLETTTANTEAF
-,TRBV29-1,SVELGQKQY
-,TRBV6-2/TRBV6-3,ASSTAMRGVKGYEQY
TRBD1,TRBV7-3,ASSPPGQGYNEQF
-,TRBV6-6,ASSYAERRYEQY
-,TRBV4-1,ASSQVNVETQY
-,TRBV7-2,ASRENRAGEQF
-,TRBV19,ASSMAGLQPQH
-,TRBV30,AWSSPGRVNTEAF
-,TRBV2,ASREDEVRQY
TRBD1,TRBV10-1,ASSEDRGRTEAF
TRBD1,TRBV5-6,ASSSGTGGKSNQPQH
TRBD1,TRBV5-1,ASSYDGDRGDTQY
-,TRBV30,AWSVQGHSYEQY
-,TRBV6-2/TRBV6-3,ASSYRESLH
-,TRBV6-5,ASSRGTYNEQF
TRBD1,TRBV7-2,ASSLGGTVNTEAF
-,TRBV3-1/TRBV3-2,ASSQVRGGGEKLF
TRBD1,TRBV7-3,ASSKAGTGSYNEQF
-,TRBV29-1,SVGPGTYEQY
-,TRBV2,ASSEIGPTSYGYT
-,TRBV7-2,ASTKTRYLNIQY
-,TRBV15,ATSRDRAADTQY
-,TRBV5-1,ASSPLQGKNTEAF
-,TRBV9,ASSLNTEGSYGYT
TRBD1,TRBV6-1,ASSAGTGVLDSEAF
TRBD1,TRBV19,AAGGAYEQY
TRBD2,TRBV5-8,ASSLGTSGVYNEQF
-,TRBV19,ASTPETQRNTIY
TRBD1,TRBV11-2,ASRPGQGARTITGELF
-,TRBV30,AWSPTDRFS
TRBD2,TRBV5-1,ASSLTSGGFSYNEQF
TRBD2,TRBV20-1,SASSGGLYNEQF